This T cell receptor (beta chain) derives from a study of cytomegalovirus exposure and HLA in healthy donors. Broader study findings: Reported results showed that the classifier diagnosed cytomegalovirus status with high specificity and sensitivity. TCR beta sequences reportedly predicted most subjects' HLA-A and HLA-B alleles accurately.

The PCR ran on 60 Vbeta and 13 Jbeta primers. TCRdb's copy holds only in-frame clones and misses some; the assay was immunoSEQ multiplex PCR. The sample lists about 160,000 clones; around 88% were seen once. Worth noting for this clone: Its specificity is not known.

This receptor was taken from a young woman in good health and CMV-seronegative. The sample consisted of PBMCs.

Here the CDR3 reads CASRTGLNEKLFF. The CDR3 DNA reads TGTGCTAGTCGAACAGGGCTTAATGAAAAACTGTTTTTT. V is TRBV12-5 and J is TRBJ1-4; D perhaps matches TRBD1 (6 bases). The CDR3 totals 13 residues. V shed 8 bases and J shed 4 bases, with 11 bases lying between them. Germline V gene sequence: CDR1 LGHNT, CDR2 FRNRAP.